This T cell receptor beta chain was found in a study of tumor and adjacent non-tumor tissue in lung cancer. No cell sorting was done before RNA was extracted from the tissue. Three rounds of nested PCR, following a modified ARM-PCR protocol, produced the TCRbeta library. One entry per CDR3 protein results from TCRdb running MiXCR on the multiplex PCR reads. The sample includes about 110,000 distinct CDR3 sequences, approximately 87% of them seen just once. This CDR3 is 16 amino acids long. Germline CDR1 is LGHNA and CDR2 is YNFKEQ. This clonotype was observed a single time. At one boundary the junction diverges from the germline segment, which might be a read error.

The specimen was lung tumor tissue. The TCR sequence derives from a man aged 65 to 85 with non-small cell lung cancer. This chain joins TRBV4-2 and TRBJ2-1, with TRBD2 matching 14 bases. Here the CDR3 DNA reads TGTGCCAACAGCCAAGACGGACTAGCGGGAGGCAATGAGCAGTTCTTC. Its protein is CANSQDGLAGGNEQFF.